These 31 T cell receptor beta chains were all obtained from the same sample, sequenced in a study of control samples from healthy donors and cancer patients. TCRdb keeps only in-frame clones here, not all; method: immunoSEQ multiplex PCR. The sample consists of 100,000 or so clones, more than 85% of them appearing once. The sample was blood. These receptors all come from a young man in good health.

Notes on this clone: This sample also contains other DNA sequences that code for the same CDR3. In nucleotides, the CDR3 is TGCGCCAGCAGCTTATCAAGGACAGGGCGCTGGGGGGGGGCCAACGTCCTGACTTTC. This translates into CASSLSRTGRWGGANVLTF. The chain employs TRBV5-1 and TRBJ2-6, with 8 nucleotides matching TRBD1. With 2 bases clipped from V and 4 bases from J, the junction kept 14 bases outside the gene matches. Per the germline V gene, CDR1 is SGHRS and CDR2 is YFSETQ. The length of the CDR3 is 19 residues.

V usage is TRBV5-6 and J usage is TRBJ1-1, with TRBD1 matching 10 bases. Germline loops: CDR1 SGHDT, CDR2 YYEEEE. The CDR3 runs to 15 residues. V lost 4 bases, J lost 7 bases, and 10 bases stayed unmatched. CDR3: CASSRGVDRGVEAFF. For the CDR3, the DNA is TGTGCCAGCAGCCGCGGGGTGGACAGGGGGGTTGAAGCTTTCTTT.

A few counts support this clone. The gene calls are TRBV7-2 and TRBJ2-3, with D possibly TRBD2 on 6 matching bases. CDR3 length: 15 amino acids. The germline V and J ends were trimmed by 3 bases and 0 bases, with 10 bases remaining between them. Per the germline V gene, CDR1 is SGHTA and CDR2 is FQGNSA. This CDR3 reads CASSLVGTSTDTQYF. CDR3 DNA sequence: TGTGCCAGCAGCTTGGTGGGGACTAGCACAGATACGCAGTATTTT.

The chain uses TRBV3-1 (or the pseudogene TRBV3-2) and TRBJ1-6; 9 bases fit TRBD1. Germline V gene lookup returns CDR1 LGHDT and CDR2 YNNKEL (reference sequence). V lost 4 bases, J lost 10 bases, and 8 bases stayed unmatched. This CDR3 has 15 amino acids. This chain's CDR3 is CASSPWDRVGSPLHF. The CDR3 bases are TGTGCCAGCAGCCCCTGGGACAGGGTAGGATCACCCCTCCACTTT.

V and J are TRBV3-1 (or the pseudogene TRBV3-2) and TRBJ1-2, with D hard to call. The CDR3 contains 14 residues. The germline gives CDR1 LGHDT, CDR2 YNNKEL (reference sequence). Trimming removed 1 base from V and 13 bases from J, with 19 bases in between. The CDR3 reads CASSQAGSSMAATF. CDR3 DNA sequence: TGTGCCAGCAGCCAAGCGGGTTCCTCTATGGCTGCCACCTTC.

V gene TRBV5-1 combines with J gene TRBJ1-1, with 9 bases matching TRBD1. Looked up from germline, CDR1 is SGHRS and CDR2 is YFSETQ. The CDR3 has 15 amino acids. Unmatched junction bases numbered 5, after V lost 4 bases and J lost 1 base. The CDR3 nucleotides read TGCGCCAGCAGCCCACAGACAGGGGGGAACACTGAAGCTTTCTTT. It codes for CASSPQTGGNTEAFF.

The V gene is TRBV5-4, the J gene TRBJ1-1; no definite D call. The V gene lost 3 bases and the J gene lost 0 bases, with 6 bases spanning the gap. The CDR3 contains 13 residues. From germline, CDR1 is SGHNT and CDR2 YYREEE (reference sequence). In DNA, the CDR3 is TGTGCCAGCAGCTCCCCCATGAACACTGAAGCTTTCTTT. This gives the protein CASSSPMNTEAFF.

The rearrangement uses TRBV28 and TRBJ2-7; the match to TRBD1 covers 7 bases. The V gene's germline CDR1 is MDHEN and CDR2 SYDVKM. This CDR3 has 15 amino acids. The V gene end was trimmed by 7 bases and the J gene end by 4 bases; junction bases not matched to a gene: 13. DNA for the CDR3: TGTGCCAGCAAATATGGCAGACAGGGTCTTTACGAGCAGTACTTC. It translates to CASKYGRQGLYEQYF.

This chain links TRBV12-2 with TRBJ2-1; the table gives TRBD1 as D, unverified against the DNA. TRBV12-2 is a recognized pseudogene. This CDR3 has 17 residues. CDR3 DNA: TGTGCAAGTCGAATAGTTAATGCAGGATGGTCCTACAATGAGCAGTTCTTC. Its translation: CASRIVNAGWSYNEQFF.

The V call is TRBV7-9, the J call TRBJ1-2, with TRBD1 matching 10 bases. The V segment lost 5 bases and the J segment 4 bases; nucleotides outside the gene matches: 4. The CDR3 is 14 residues long. Germline V gene sequence: CDR1 SEHNR, CDR2 FQNEAQ (reference sequence). The CDR3 sequence is CASSGDRGSYGYTF. CDR3 nucleotide sequence: TGTGCCAGCAGCGGGGACAGGGGTTCCTATGGCTACACCTTC.

The chain couples TRBV5-1 to TRBJ1-1, with D tentatively TRBD1 (6 bases). V lost 2 bases, J lost 11 bases, and 25 bases lay in between. There are 16 residues in the CDR3. Germline-derived CDR1 and CDR2 are SGHRS and YFSETQ. CDR3 bases: TGCGCCAGCAGCTTAACGGACCATCTTGAGACAGGTGGGGCTTTCTTT. Translation gives CASSLTDHLETGGAFF. The whole variable domain, remainder taken from reference TRBV5-1 and TRBJ1-1, is KAGVTQTPRYLIKTRGQQVTLSCSPISGHRSVSWYQQTPGQGLQFLFEYFSETQRNKGNFPGRFSGRQFSNSRSEMNVSTLELGDSALYLCASSLTDHLETGGAFFGQGTRLTVV.

V is TRBV4-2 and J is TRBJ1-5; the D is unclear. Trimming took 5 bases from V and 4 from J, leaving 12 bases between them. CDR1 LGHNA and CDR2 YNFKEQ come from the germline V gene. The CDR3 is 14 residues long. This chain's CDR3 is CASSSAQTNQPQHF. The CDR3 DNA reads TGTGCCAGCAGCTCCGCACAGACAAATCAGCCCCAGCATTTT.

CDR3 in amino acids: CASSRPSSTDTQYF. As DNA, the CDR3 is TGTGCCAGTAGTCGCCCTTCTAGCACAGATACGCAGTATTTT. The V gene is TRBV19, the J gene TRBJ2-3, with D hard to call. Germline V lookup: CDR1 LNHDA, CDR2 SQIVND (reference sequence). The length of the CDR3 is 14 residues. The ends were cut back, 5 bases at V and 0 bases at J, with 9 bases in the middle.

Within the sample, this clone is medium-sized (0.01 to 0.1%). The chain recombines TRBV7-9 with TRBJ1-4, with D possibly TRBD1 on 5 matching bases. V gave up 9 bases and J gave up 8 bases, with 16 bases separating them. Germline CDR1 and CDR2: SEHNR and FQNEAQ (reference sequence). The CDR3 has 13 residues. CDR3 in DNA: TGTGCCAGTAGGGGCAGGGTAGGCGAAAAACTGTTTTTT. Translation gives CASRGRVGEKLFF.

This clone appeared a single time. J is TRBJ2-7 and V is TRBV11-2; TRBD1 aligns across 8 bases. After removal of 4 bases from V and 4 bases from J, the junction contained 6 bases not matched to a gene. This CDR3 spans 14 amino acids. Germline V lookup: CDR1 SGHAT, CDR2 FQNNGV. CDR3 sequence: CASSSDRGVYEQYF. In DNA form, the CDR3 reads TGTGCCAGCAGCTCAGACAGGGGAGTTTACGAGCAGTACTTC.

The rearrangement uses TRBV6-5 and TRBJ2-7; tentatively, D is TRBD2 (6 bases). The CDR3 covers 12 residues. V lost 6 bases and J lost 6, with 12 bases in between. The germline V gene has CDR1 MNHEY and CDR2 SVGAGI. The CDR3 DNA reads as TGTGCCAGCAGGGATGGAGGGTCCGAGCAGTACGTC. It yields the protein CASRDGGSEQYV.

The chain uses TRBV11-2 and TRBJ2-1; 7 nucleotides match TRBD1. Germline V gene sequence: CDR1 SGHAT, CDR2 FQNNGV. The CDR3 contains 15 residues. V shed 5 bases and J 3 bases; nucleotides not matched to a gene: 7. CDR3: CASSHNRGYYNEQFF. The CDR3 DNA reads as TGTGCCAGCAGCCATAACAGGGGCTACTACAATGAGCAGTTCTTC.

V is TRBV7-2 and J is TRBJ1-1; TRBD1 matches 10 bases. Trimming at V came to 5 bases and at J to 4 bases, leaving 10 bases not matched to a gene. The CDR3 consists of 16 residues. Germline V gene sequence: CDR1 SGHTA, CDR2 FQGNSA. The CDR3, as DNA: TGTGCCAGCAGCCCGGCCGTTAGGACAGGGGGCACTGAAGCTTTCTTT. As protein: CASSPAVRTGGTEAFF.

This chain links TRBV5-1 with TRBJ2-5; possible D gene TRBD2, 7 bases. Germline values: CDR1 SGHRS, CDR2 YFSETQ. V dropped 2 bases and J dropped 5 bases, with 10 bases sitting between them. This CDR3 has 13 amino acids. CDR3 DNA: TGCGCCAGCAGCTTACAGGGAGGGGAGACCCAGTACTTC. Encoded protein: CASSLQGGETQYF.

This chain joins TRBV15 and TRBJ2-5, with D perhaps TRBD2 (6 bases). Germline V gene sequence: CDR1 LNHNV, CDR2 YYDKDF (reference sequence). With 0 bases removed from V and 5 bases from J, the gap between germline ends came to 19 bases. This CDR3 is 17 amino acids long. The CDR3 DNA sequence: TGTGCCACCAGCAGAGATCCTGCCCCTGGGAGGCGGGAGACCCAGTACTTC. Its translation is CATSRDPAPGRRETQYF. Drawing the rest from reference TRBV15 and TRBJ2-5, the complete variable domain is DAMVIQNPRYQVTQFGKPVTLSCSQTLNHNVMYWYQQKSSQAPKLLFHYYDKDFNNEADTPDNFQSRRPNTSFCFLDIRSPGLGDTAMYLCATSRDPAPGRRETQYFGPGTRLLVL.

J is TRBJ2-3 and V is TRBV19, with a tentative D call TRBD1 (6 bases). The germline CDR1 and CDR2 sequences are LNHDA and SQIVND (reference sequence). The CDR3 has 13 residues. Trimming took off 4 bases at V and 3 bases at J, with 8 bases between the two ends. CDR3 in amino acids: CASSKQGTDTQYF. The CDR3 coding sequence is TGTGCCAGTAGTAAGCAGGGGACAGATACGCAGTATTTT.

This chain's CDR3 is CASRRTSVNSYEQYF. DNA of the CDR3: TGTGCCAGCAGACGGACTAGCGTAAATTCCTACGAGCAGTACTTC. The V call is TRBV6-5, the J call TRBJ2-7, with 9 bases fitting TRBD2. V shed 6 bases, J shed 1 base, and the junction held 7 bases outside the gene matches. The CDR3 has 15 amino acids. The germline gives CDR1 MNHEY, CDR2 SVGAGI.

This clone was picked up one time. As DNA, the CDR3 is TGCGCCAGCAGCCAACGTCGGGCCTGGGATGGCTACACCTTC. Translating gives CASSQRRAWDGYTF. The chain has TRBV4-3 and TRBJ1-2; D uncertain. Germline assignment: CDR1 LGHNA and CDR2 YSLEER. V lost 2 bases and J 6 bases, leaving 13 bases between the germline ends. This CDR3 region has 14 residues.

The V and J genes are TRBV3-1 (or the pseudogene TRBV3-2) and TRBJ2-4, with a tentative D call TRBD1 (5 bases). The V gene's germline CDR1 is LGHDT and CDR2 YNNKEL (reference sequence). The CDR3 runs 15 residues. With 0 bases removed from V and 8 bases from J, the gap between germline ends came to 14 bases. The CDR3 nucleotides read TGTGCCAGCAGCCAAGACGTCAGGGTGGGATACATTCAGTACTTC. Translating it yields CASSQDVRVGYIQYF.

This clone was observed a few times. The chain links TRBV7-9 to TRBJ1-5; D not certain. V lost 1 base to trimming and J lost 0 bases, with 10 bases between them. Germline CDR1 reads SEHNR; CDR2 reads FQNEAQ (reference sequence). The CDR3 loop spans 16 amino acids. CDR3 DNA: TGTGCCAGCAGCTTAGGGCAGACTAATAGCAATCAGCCCCAGCATTTT. Translation gives CASSLGQTNSNQPQHF. Filled out from reference TRBV7-9 and TRBJ1-5, the complete variable domain reads DTGVSQNPRHKITKRGQNVTFRCDPISEHNRLYWYRQTLGQGPEFLTYFQNEAQLEKSRLLSDRFSAERPKGSFSTLEIQRTEQGDSAMYLCASSLGQTNSNQPQHFGDGTRLSIL.

This clone came up once. The chain recombines TRBV14 with TRBJ1-1; D may be TRBD1 (5 bases). Germline CDR1 SGHDN, CDR2 FVKESK. V was shortened by 0 bases and J by 8 bases, with 16 bases between the two germline ends. The CDR3 is 15 residues long. CDR3 region: CASSQDPGTGVEAFF. CDR3 bases: TGTGCCAGCAGCCAAGATCCCGGCACGGGGGTCGAAGCTTTCTTT. Full variable domain (remainder filled in from reference TRBV14 and TRBJ1-1): EAGVTQFPSHSVIEKGQTVTLRCDPISGHDNLYWYRRVMGKEIKFLLHFVKESKQDESGMPNNRFLAERTGGTYSTLKVQPAELEDSGVYFCASSQDPGTGVEAFFGQGTRLTVV.

Here the CDR3 DNA reads TGTGCCAGCAGCCGGGACAGTACCTACGAGCAGTACTTC. The encoded protein is CASSRDSTYEQYF. The chain recombines TRBV28 with TRBJ2-7; 7 bases are a match to TRBD1. Per germline, CDR1 MDHEN and CDR2 SYDVKM. After removal of 6 bases from V and 2 bases from J, the junction contained 4 bases not matched to a gene. The CDR3 is made up of 13 amino acids. Full variable domain (rest looked up from reference TRBV28 and TRBJ2-7): DVKVTQSSRYLVKRTGEKVFLECVQDMDHENMFWYRQDPGLGLRLIYFSYDVKMKEKGDIPEGYSVSREKKERFSLILESASTNQTSMYLCASSRDSTYEQYFGPGTRLTVT.

As DNA, the CDR3 is TGTGCCAGCAGCTTAAATCCTCGGTCAGTACAAGAGACCCAGTACTTC. It encodes CASSLNPRSVQETQYF. V usage is TRBV7-3 and J usage is TRBJ2-5; D uncertain. The CDR3 is made up of 16 amino acids. CDR1 SGHTA and CDR2 FQGTGA come from the germline V gene. V lost 1 base and J lost 2, with 14 bases in between.

The rearrangement uses TRBV4-2 and TRBJ2-5; no definite D call. Germline values: CDR1 LGHNA, CDR2 YNFKEQ. There are 15 residues in the CDR3. V was clipped by 0 bases and J by 5 bases, with 13 bases between them. In DNA, the CDR3 is TGTGCCAGCAGCCAAGAAGGGCTAGTCGACGAGACCCAGTACTTC. Translating it yields CASSQEGLVDETQYF.

The chain combines TRBV28 with TRBJ2-7, with a weak D call TRBD1 (6 bases). The CDR3 consists of 13 residues. Trimming took 5 bases from V and 4 from J, leaving 12 bases between them. The germline CDR1 and CDR2 sequences are MDHEN and SYDVKM. CDR3: CASSTRGRYEQYF. CDR3 DNA: TGTGCCAGCAGTACCAGGGGTAGATACGAGCAGTACTTC.

This sequence joins TRBV5-4 and TRBJ2-6; TRBD1 might be the D (6 bases). The CDR3 consists of 15 residues. Trimming removed 4 bases at V and 0 bases at J, with 8 bases between. Germline values: CDR1 SGHNT, CDR2 YYREEE (reference sequence). As DNA, the CDR3 is TGTGCCAGCAGCGGACAGAGCTCTGGGGCCAACGTCCTGACTTTC. Its translation is CASSGQSSGANVLTF. The full variable domain, with the rest looked up from reference TRBV5-4 and TRBJ2-6, is ETGVTQSPTHLIKTRGQQVTLRCSSQSGHNTVSWYQQALGQGPQFIFQYYREEENGRGNFPPRFSGLQFPNYSSELNVNALELDDSALYLCASSGQSSGANVLTFGAGSRLTVL.